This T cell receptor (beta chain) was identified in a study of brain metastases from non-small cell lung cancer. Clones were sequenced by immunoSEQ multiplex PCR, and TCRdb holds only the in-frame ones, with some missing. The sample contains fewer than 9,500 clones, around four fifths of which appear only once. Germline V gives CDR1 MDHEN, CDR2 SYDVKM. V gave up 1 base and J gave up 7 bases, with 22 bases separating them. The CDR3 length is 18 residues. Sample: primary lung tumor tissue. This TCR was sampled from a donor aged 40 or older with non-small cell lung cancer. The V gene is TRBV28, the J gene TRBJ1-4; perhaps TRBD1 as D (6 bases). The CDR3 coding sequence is TGTGCCAGCAGTTTATATATGTCCCCCAGGGGTGGAAGTGAAAAACTGTTTTTT. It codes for CASSLYMSPRGGSEKLFF.